What follows is one T cell receptor beta chain and its context. The antigen remains undetermined. CDR3 length: 14 residues. V dropped 2 bases and J dropped 4 bases, with 11 bases sitting between them. Germline loops: CDR1 MNHNS, CDR2 SASEGT. The data were obtained in a study of T cell responses to AZD1222 COVID-19 vaccine. Findings of the study overall: Reportedly, close to half of spike-specific TCRs are directed against unmutated variant regions. There were vaccine-associated CD4 TCRs across spike, dominant at 160-218 and 743-854.

Sequencing used immunoSEQ multiplex PCR; TCRdb keeps in-frame clones, though not all of them. The sample holds 75,000 to 100,000 clones, roughly 88% seen once. The rearrangement links TRBV6-1 to TRBJ1-2; D unclear. The starting material was peripheral blood, obtained on day 0 of AZD1222 vaccination. The TCR originated in an adult in good health. The CDR3 coding sequence is TGTGCCAGCAGTGAACTCGGACGCATCTATGGCTACACCTTC. It codes for CASSELGRIYGYTF.